The TCR beta chain described here comes from a study of lymphopenia after photon versus proton radiotherapy. The study, taken as a whole, reports: After lymphocyte nadir, photon-treated repertoires showed oligoclonal expansion, especially CD8+ Temra. Proton therapy kept repertoires fairly stable, unlike photons, which gained effector/memory cells. Post-nadir TCR diversity decline inversely tracked overall survival among those who died.

The CDR3 is 15 amino acids. The V segment lost 0 bases and the J segment 6 bases; nucleotides outside the gene matches: 8. Germline V gives CDR1 SGHRS, CDR2 YFSETQ. Note on this clone: Its specificity is unknown.

Generated by immunoSEQ multiplex PCR, the TCRdb table keeps only in-frame clones and is missing some. Of some 70,000 clones in the sample, about nine tenths were seen once. The sequence was obtained from an elderly man with esophageal cancer. The gene calls are TRBV5-1 and TRBJ2-7, with 8 bases fitting TRBD1. The input for sequencing was peripheral blood, taken from a patient treated with proton-based radiotherapy. CDR3 DNA sequence: TGCGCCAGCAGCTTGGCCGGGACAGGCGCGGGCGAGCAGTACTTC. It specifies CASSLAGTGAGEQYF.